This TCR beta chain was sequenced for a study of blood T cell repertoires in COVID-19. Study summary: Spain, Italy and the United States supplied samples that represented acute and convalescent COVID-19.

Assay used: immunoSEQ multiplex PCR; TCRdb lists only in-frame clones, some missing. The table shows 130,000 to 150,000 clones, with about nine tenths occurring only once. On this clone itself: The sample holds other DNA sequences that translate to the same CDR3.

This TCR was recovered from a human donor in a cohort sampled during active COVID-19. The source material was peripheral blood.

The CDR3 sequence: CASSVDRVNTEAFF. CDR3 bases: TGTGCCAGCAGTGTGGACAGGGTGAACACTGAAGCTTTCTTT. The chain carries TRBV2 and TRBJ1-1, with 8 bases that match TRBD1. Germline CDR1 is SNHLY and CDR2 is FYNNEI. J was trimmed by 0 bases and V by 4 bases; bases with no gene match: 1. There are 14 residues in the CDR3.